Each of the 24 T cell receptor beta chains below was sequenced from the same sample in a study of CXCR3-negative and CXCR3-positive naive CD8 T cells. The authors prepared UMI-labeled TRB cDNA libraries by 5' RACE. TCRdb reworked the 5' RACE reads into one entry per CDR3 protein, no DNA. There are around 60,000 distinct CDR3 sequences in the sample, with around 0.45% held by the top ten. The sequenced sample was naive CXCR3- CD8+ T cells from blood. Subset in this sample: CD45RO-CCR7+CD27+CD95- naive CD8+ T cells lacking CXCR3 (TNR3-). These receptors were collected from a human donor in good health. Some clones in this sample may be carry-over from other donors' samples.

The chain recombines TRBV9 with TRBJ2-1. Germline V gene lookup returns CDR1 SGDLS and CDR2 YYNGEE. This CDR3 region has 12 residues. Here the CDR3 reads CASSVESNEQFF.

The V gene is TRBV29-1, the J gene TRBJ2-7; TCRdb calls TRBD1, which cannot be checked without DNA. In germline, CDR1 is SQVTM, CDR2 ANQGSEA. This CDR3 has 12 residues. The CDR3 sequence is CSGQGSVGEQYF.

The V call is TRBV9, the J call TRBJ2-1; TCRdb outputs TRBD2, but without DNA this stays unchecked. This CDR3 contains 13 residues. Germline loops: CDR1 SGDLS, CDR2 YYNGEE. CDR3: CASSVEGGYKQFF.

The rearrangement links TRBV6-1 to TRBJ2-5; TCRdb proposes TRBD1, but this gene call is untestable without DNA. Germline V gene data show CDR1 as MNHNS and CDR2 as SASEGT. This CDR3 has 15 amino acids. The CDR3 sequence is CASTERYRGLETQYF.

The chain links TRBV7-3 to TRBJ2-1. The CDR3 length is 13 residues. CDR1 and CDR2 (germline): SGHTA, FQGTGA. Here the CDR3 reads CASSLGLRNEQFF.

This chain uses TRBV28 with TRBJ1-2. The germline V gene has CDR1 MDHEN and CDR2 SYDVKM. This CDR3 has 13 amino acids. The CDR3 is CASLGAQLYGYTF.

J is TRBJ2-1 and V is TRBV12-3 or TRBV12-4; TCRdb returns TRBD1, unconfirmable since there is no DNA. The CDR3 is 17 amino acids. The CDR3 loop reads CASSDGTGATIGYEQFF.

V is TRBV27 and J is TRBJ2-5. The CDR3 length is 12 residues. Germline assignment: CDR1 MNHEY and CDR2 SMNVEV (reference sequence). Here the CDR3 reads CASSSFGETQYF.

The chain carries TRBV12-3 or TRBV12-4 and TRBJ2-3; TCRdb picks TRBD2, but there is no DNA to check that call. The CDR3 spans 16 residues. This CDR3 is CASSIAGPASTDTQYF.

V gene TRBV18 combines with J gene TRBJ2-7. Germline V lookup: CDR1 KGHSH, CDR2 LQKENI. This CDR3 has 15 amino acids. CDR3 amino acids: CASSPQGHLSYEQYF.

The CDR3 region is CASSFAGGAGPSYNEQFF. This sequence joins TRBV13 and TRBJ2-1; TCRdb names TRBD1, which stays unverified in the absence of DNA. This CDR3 is 18 amino acids long. Germline CDR1 is PRHDT and CDR2 is FYEKMQ (reference sequence).

The chain links TRBV7-8 to TRBJ1-5; the D gene TCRdb calls, TRBD1, cannot be checked with no DNA. The V gene's germline CDR1 is SGHVS and CDR2 FQNEAQ. CDR3 length: 14 residues. Here the CDR3 reads CASSYRQGDLAQHF.

The chain combines TRBV10-3 with TRBJ2-7; TCRdb lists TRBD1, though no DNA is available to test this call. The CDR3 consists of 11 residues. Germline loops: CDR1 ENHRY, CDR2 SYGVKD. The CDR3 is CAIRGENEQYF.

J is TRBJ2-1 and V is TRBV6-1; TCRdb's D call, TRBD1, is unchecked because there is no DNA. CDR3 length: 11 residues. Germline loops: CDR1 MNHNS, CDR2 SASEGT. The CDR3 protein is CASSPGVEQFF.

The rearrangement joins TRBV4-3 to TRBJ2-1; absent DNA, TCRdb's TRBD1 call cannot be checked. From germline, CDR1 is LGHNA and CDR2 YSLEER. This CDR3 is built from 15 residues. CDR3 in amino acids: CASSQDIQGYNEQFF.

The chain has TRBV7-9 and TRBJ2-1; the TCRdb D gene call, TRBD1, has no DNA to confirm it. Per the germline V gene, CDR1 is SEHNR and CDR2 is FQNEAQ (reference sequence). The length of the CDR3 is 14 residues. Here the CDR3 reads CASSPSGRGDEQFF.

This sequence joins TRBV5-1 and TRBJ2-7; TCRdb reports TRBD1, a call that lacks DNA to check it against. The length of the CDR3 is 14 residues. Germline V gene data show CDR1 as SGHRS and CDR2 as YFSETQ. This CDR3 reads CAGRRDSSSYEQYF.

The chain couples TRBV29-1 to TRBJ2-1. The germline V gene encodes CDR1 SQVTM and CDR2 ANQGSEA. There are 13 residues in the CDR3. CDR3 sequence: CSAAVDTYNEQFF.

The rearrangement links TRBV20-1 to TRBJ2-7; TCRdb selects TRBD2, and the lack of DNA leaves this call unchecked. CDR3 length: 13 amino acids. Looked up from germline, CDR1 is DFQATT and CDR2 is SNEGSKA (reference sequence). This chain's CDR3 is CSALTSRLYEQYF.

The chain recombines TRBV29-1 with TRBJ2-1; TCRdb reports TRBD1, a call that lacks DNA to check it against. The CDR3 has 17 amino acids. Germline V gene sequence: CDR1 SQVTM, CDR2 ANQGSEA. This CDR3 reads CSVEDRVNRGTPNEQLF.

The rearrangement links TRBV20-1 to TRBJ1-1. Per the germline V gene, CDR1 is DFQATT and CDR2 is SNEGSKA (reference sequence). CDR3 length: 13 residues. The CDR3 here is CSARDRQVPEAFF.

The V call is TRBV12-3 or TRBV12-4, the J call TRBJ2-7; checking the TCRdb D call of TRBD1 is not possible without DNA. The CDR3 length is 14 residues. The chain's CDR3 is CASSLTGGINEQYF.

The gene calls are TRBV6-2 or TRBV6-3 and TRBJ2-2; TCRdb selects TRBD1, and the lack of DNA leaves this call unchecked. The V gene's germline CDR1 is MNHEY and CDR2 SVGEGT. The CDR3 totals 17 residues. CDR3 protein: CASSGLFGGTNTGELFF.

The chain uses TRBV5-1 and TRBJ2-1; the D call from TCRdb, TRBD1, cannot be confirmed without DNA. The CDR3 extends over 16 amino acids. Germline values: CDR1 SGHRS, CDR2 YFSETQ. The CDR3 sequence is CASSLHETGRVNEQFF.